This TCR beta chain was identified during a study of cytotoxic CD8 clonotypes in ibrutinib-treated CLL. Looking at the study overall: The patient breakdown showed more than 9 relapsed/refractory and approximately 15 treatment-naive cases, with about 17 IGHV unmutated. Response material was collected after a median around 12 months of treatment, range 6 to 36. The sample average was about 260,000 productive templates and tens of thousands of productive rearrangements. Findings of the study overall: Shared public clonotypes were rare, and on treatment they either got smaller or stayed the same.

This table comes from immunoSEQ multiplex PCR, and its TCRdb copy is limited to in-frame clones, with some not included. Of approximately 17,000 clones in the sample, approximately 67% were seen once. Germline V gene data show CDR1 as SGHKS and CDR2 as YYEKEE (reference sequence). The CDR3 has 14 amino acids. The J segment lost 6 bases and the V segment lost 5 bases, leaving 7 bases of the junction unmatched. On this clone itself: Its cognate antigen is unknown.

The chain is built from TRBV5-5 and TRBJ1-5, with 8 bases fitting TRBD1. The TCR comes from a human donor with chronic lymphocytic leukemia. This sample comprised PBMCs, obtained before ibrutinib treatment. The CDR3 loop is CASRPSGGVQPQHF. CDR3 in DNA: TGTGCCAGCAGGCCCTCAGGGGGCGTTCAGCCCCAGCATTTT.